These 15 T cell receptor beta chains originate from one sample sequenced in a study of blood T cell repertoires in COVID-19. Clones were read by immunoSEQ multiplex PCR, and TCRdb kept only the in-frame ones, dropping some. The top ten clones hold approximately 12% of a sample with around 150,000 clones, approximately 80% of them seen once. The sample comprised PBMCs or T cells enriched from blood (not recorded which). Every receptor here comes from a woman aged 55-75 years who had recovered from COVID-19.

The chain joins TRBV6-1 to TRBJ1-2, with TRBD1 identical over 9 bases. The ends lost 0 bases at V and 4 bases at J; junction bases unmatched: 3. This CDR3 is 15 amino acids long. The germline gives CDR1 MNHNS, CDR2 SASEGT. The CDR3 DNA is TGTGCCAGCAGTGAAGCCCGGGACAGGGTCTATGGCTACACCTTC. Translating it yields CASSEARDRVYGYTF.

The CDR3 bases are TGTGCCAGCAGTCCTTCGGACAGGGGGAGTCAGCCCCAGCATTTT. Its translation is CASSPSDRGSQPQHF. V and J are TRBV28 and TRBJ1-5; 10 nucleotides agree with TRBD1. The germline gives CDR1 MDHEN, CDR2 SYDVKM. Losses at the gene ends were 5 bases for V and 6 bases for J; bases not matched to a gene: 7. The CDR3 runs to 15 residues.

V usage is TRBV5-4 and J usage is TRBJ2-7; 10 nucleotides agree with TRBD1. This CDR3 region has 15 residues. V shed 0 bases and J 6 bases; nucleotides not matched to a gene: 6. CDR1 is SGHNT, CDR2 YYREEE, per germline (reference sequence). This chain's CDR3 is CASSLALGTGAEQYF. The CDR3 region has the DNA TGTGCCAGCAGCTTGGCCCTCGGGACAGGGGCCGAGCAGTACTTC.

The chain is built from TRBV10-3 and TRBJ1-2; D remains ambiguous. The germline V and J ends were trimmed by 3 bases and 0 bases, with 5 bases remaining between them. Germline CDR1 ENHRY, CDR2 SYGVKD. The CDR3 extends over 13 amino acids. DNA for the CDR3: TGTGCCATCAGTGATTTAGCTAACTATGGCTACACCTTC. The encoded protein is CAISDLANYGYTF.

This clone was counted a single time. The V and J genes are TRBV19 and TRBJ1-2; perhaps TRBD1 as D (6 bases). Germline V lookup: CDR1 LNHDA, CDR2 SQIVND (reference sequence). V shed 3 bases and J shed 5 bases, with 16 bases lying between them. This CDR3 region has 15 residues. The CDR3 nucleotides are TGTGCCAGTAGTATCCCGCCAACAGGGTTTTATGGCTACACCTTC. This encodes CASSIPPTGFYGYTF. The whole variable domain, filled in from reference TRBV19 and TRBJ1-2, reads DGGITQSPKYLFRKEGQNVTLSCEQNLNHDAMYWYRQDPGQGLRLIYYSQIVNDFQKGDIAEGYSVSREKKESFPLTVTSAQKNPTAFYLCASSIPPTGFYGYTFGSGTRLTVV.

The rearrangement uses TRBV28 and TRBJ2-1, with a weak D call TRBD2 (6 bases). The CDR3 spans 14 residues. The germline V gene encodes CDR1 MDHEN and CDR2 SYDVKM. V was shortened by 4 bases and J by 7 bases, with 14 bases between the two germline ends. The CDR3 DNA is TGTGCCAGCAGTTCTCCGGGAGTTCTAAATGAGCAGTTCTTC. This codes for CASSSPGVLNEQFF. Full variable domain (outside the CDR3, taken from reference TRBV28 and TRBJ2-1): DVKVTQSSRYLVKRTGEKVFLECVQDMDHENMFWYRQDPGLGLRLIYFSYDVKMKEKGDIPEGYSVSREKKERFSLILESASTNQTSMYLCASSSPGVLNEQFFGPGTRLTVL.

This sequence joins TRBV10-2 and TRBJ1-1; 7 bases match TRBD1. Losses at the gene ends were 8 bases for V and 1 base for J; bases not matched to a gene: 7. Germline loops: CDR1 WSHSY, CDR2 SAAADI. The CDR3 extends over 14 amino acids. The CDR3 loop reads CASATTGANTEAFF. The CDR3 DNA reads TGCGCCAGCGCTACTACAGGGGCGAACACTGAAGCTTTCTTT.

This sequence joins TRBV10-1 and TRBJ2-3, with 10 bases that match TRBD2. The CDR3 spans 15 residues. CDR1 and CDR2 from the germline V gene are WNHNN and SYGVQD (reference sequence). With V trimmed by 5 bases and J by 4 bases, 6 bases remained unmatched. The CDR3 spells CASSSNLAGADTQYF. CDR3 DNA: TGCGCCAGCAGTAGTAATCTAGCGGGAGCAGATACGCAGTATTTT.

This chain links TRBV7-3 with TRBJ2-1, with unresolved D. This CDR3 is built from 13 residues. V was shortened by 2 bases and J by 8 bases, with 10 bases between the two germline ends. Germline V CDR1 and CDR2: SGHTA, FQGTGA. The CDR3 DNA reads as TGTGCCAGCAGCTTAGTATCTAGAGATGAGCAGTTCTTC. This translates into CASSLVSRDEQFF.

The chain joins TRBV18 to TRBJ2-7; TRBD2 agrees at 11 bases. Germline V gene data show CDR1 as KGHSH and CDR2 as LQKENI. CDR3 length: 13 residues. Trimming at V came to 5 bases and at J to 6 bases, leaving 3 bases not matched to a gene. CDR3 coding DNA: TGTGCCAGCTCAACTAGCGGGAGTTCCGAGCAGTACTTC. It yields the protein CASSTSGSSEQYF.

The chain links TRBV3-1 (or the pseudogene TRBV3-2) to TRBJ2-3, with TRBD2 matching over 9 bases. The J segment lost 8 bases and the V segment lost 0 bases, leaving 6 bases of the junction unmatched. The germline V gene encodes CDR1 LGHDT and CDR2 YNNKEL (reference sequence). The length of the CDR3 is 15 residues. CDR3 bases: TGTGCCAGCAGCCAAGATGGGGCAGCGGGAGGTACGCAGTATTTT. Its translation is CASSQDGAAGGTQYF.

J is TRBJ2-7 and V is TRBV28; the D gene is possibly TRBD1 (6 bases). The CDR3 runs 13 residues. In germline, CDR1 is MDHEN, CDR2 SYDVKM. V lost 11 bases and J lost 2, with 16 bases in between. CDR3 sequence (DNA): TGTGCCGTACAGGGTTTCCAGGCCTACGAGCAGTACTTC. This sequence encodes CAVQGFQAYEQYF.

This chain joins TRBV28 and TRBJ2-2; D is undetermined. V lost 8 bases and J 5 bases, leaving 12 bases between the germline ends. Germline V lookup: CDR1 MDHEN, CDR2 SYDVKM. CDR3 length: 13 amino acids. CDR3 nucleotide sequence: TGTGCCAGCGTAGAGTACGGGACCGGGGAGCTGTTTTTT. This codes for CASVEYGTGELFF.

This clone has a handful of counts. The DNA of the CDR3 is TGCGCCAGCCGCGGGCCGGGGAGCACAGATACGCAGTATTTT. It translates to CASRGPGSTDTQYF. The chain joins TRBV5-1 to TRBJ2-3; TRBD2 is a possible D gene (5 bases). This CDR3 has 14 amino acids. V dropped 7 bases and J dropped 0 bases, with 12 bases sitting between them. CDR1 and CDR2 (germline): SGHRS, YFSETQ.

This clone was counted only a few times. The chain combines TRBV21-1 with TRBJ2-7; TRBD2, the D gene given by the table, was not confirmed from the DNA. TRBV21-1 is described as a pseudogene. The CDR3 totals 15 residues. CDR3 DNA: TGTGCCAGCAGCAAAGGGCGGGGACGAAACTACGAGCAGTACTTC. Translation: CASSKGRGRNYEQYF.